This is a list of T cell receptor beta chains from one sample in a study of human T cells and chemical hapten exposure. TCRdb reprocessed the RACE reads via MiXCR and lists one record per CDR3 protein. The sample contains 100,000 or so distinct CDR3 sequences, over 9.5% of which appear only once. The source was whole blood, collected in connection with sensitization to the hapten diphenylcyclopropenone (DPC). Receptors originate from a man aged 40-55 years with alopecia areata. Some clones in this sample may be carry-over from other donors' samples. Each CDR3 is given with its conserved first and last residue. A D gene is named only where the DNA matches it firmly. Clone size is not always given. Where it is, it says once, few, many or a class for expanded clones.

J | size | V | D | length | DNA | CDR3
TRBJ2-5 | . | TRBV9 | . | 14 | TGTGCCAGCAGCGTAGGGATCAGGGAAGAGACCCAGTACTTC | CASSVGIREETQYF
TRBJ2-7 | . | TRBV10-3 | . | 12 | TGTGCCATCAGGACTATCCCCTACGAGCAGTACTTC | CAIRTIPYEQYF
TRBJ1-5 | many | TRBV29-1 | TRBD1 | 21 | TGCAGCGTTGGGCCCGAGGAGGGGACAGGGAAGGGAAATGTGGACAATCAGCCCCAGCATTTT | CSVGPEEGTGKGNVDNQPQHF
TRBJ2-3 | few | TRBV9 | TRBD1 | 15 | TGTGCCAGCAGCTCCGGACAGGGGAGGGGGAATACGCAGTATTTT | CASSSGQGRGNTQYF
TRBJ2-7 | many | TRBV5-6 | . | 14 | TGTGCCAGCACCCCGAGGGACACCTCCTACGAGCAGTACTTC | CASTPRDTSYEQYF
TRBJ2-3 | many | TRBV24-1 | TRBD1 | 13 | TGTGCCACTCGACAGGGCATGACAGATACGCAGTATTTT | CATRQGMTDTQYF
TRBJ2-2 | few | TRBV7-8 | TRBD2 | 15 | TGTGCCAGCAGCTTAGCAGCGGGAGGGCCCTCGGAGCTGTTTTTT | CASSLAAGGPSELFF
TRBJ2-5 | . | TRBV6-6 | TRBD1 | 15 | TGTGCCAGCAGTTACCGACAGGGTATCCCGGAGACCCAGTACTTC | CASSYRQGIPETQYF
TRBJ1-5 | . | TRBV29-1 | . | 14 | TGCAGCGTTAAAACCGGGAGAAGCAATCAGCCCCAGCATTTT | CSVKTGRSNQPQHF
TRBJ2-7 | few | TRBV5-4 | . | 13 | TGTGCCAGCAGCATCCTCGACAGGTTGGAGCAGTACTTC | CASSILDRLEQYF
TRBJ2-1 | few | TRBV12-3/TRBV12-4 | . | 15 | TGTGCCAGCAGCTCGCCGATAGCGGCTAGGGGTGAGCAGTTCTTC | CASSSPIAARGEQFF
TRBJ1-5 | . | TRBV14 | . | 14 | TGTGCCAGCAGCCAATGGGGGAGCAATCAGCCCCAGCATTTT | CASSQWGSNQPQHF
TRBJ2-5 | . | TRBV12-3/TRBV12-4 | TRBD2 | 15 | TGTGCCAGCAGTCCTCAGCGGGGGGTTCAAGAGACCCAGTACTTC | CASSPQRGVQETQYF
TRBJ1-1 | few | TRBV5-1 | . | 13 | TGCGCCAGCAGCCTTTTTGGAGGCACTGAAGCTTTCTTT | CASSLFGGTEAFF
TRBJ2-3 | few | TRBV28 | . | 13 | TGTGCCACCGGGGCCGGAATTACAGATACGCAGTATTTT | CATGAGITDTQYF
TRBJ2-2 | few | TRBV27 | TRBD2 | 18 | TGTGCCAGCACCTCCTGGACTAGCGGGAGAGGGAACACCGGGGAGCTGTTTTTT | CASTSWTSGRGNTGELFF
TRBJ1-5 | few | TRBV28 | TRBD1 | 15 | TGTGCCAGCAGAACCCCCCAACAGGGGAGTCAGCCCCAGCATTTT | CASRTPQQGSQPQHF
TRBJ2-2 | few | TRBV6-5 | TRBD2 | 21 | TGTGCCAGCCGTCCAAGGACTAACCGAGGAGCGGGAGGCGTCCTTGACGGGGAGCTGTTTTTT | CASRPRTNRGAGGVLDGELFF
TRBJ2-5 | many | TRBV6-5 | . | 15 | TGTGCCAGCAGTTACTCGTTGGGGCGGCAAGAGACCCAGTACTTC | CASSYSLGRQETQYF
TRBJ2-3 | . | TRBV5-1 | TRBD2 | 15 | TGCGCCAGCAGTTTAGCGGGAGCGATCACAGATACGCAGTATTTT | CASSLAGAITDTQYF
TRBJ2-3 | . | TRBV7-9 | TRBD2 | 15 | TGTGCCAGCAGCTTAGCCACTAGCGGACAAGATACGCAGTATTTT | CASSLATSGQDTQYF
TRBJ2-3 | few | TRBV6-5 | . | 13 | TGTGCCAGTATGAGCGGCGGCACAGATACGCAGTATTTT | CASMSGGTDTQYF
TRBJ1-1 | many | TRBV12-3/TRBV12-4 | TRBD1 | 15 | TGTGCCAGCAGTTTAGAAGTTTCTCGGGACAGAGAAGCTTTCTTT | CASSLEVSRDREAFF
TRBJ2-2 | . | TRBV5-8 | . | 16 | TGTGCCAGCAGCTTGGATGCGGGAAAGAACACCGGGGAGCTGTTTTTT | CASSLDAGKNTGELFF
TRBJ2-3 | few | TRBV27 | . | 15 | TGTGCCAGCAGTCTGGCCGGGGCTACCTCAGATACGCAGTATTTT | CASSLAGATSDTQYF
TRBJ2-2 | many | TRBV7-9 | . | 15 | TGTGCCAGCAGCCCGACGGCCCCGAACACCGGGGAGCTGTTTTTT | CASSPTAPNTGELFF
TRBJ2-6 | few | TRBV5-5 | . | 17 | TGTGCCAGCAGCTCGGGCTCAACGGGCTCTGGGGCCAACGTCCTGACTTTC | CASSSGSTGSGANVLTF
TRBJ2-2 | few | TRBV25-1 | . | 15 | TGTGCCAGCAGTGAATATACAGGGTTAACCGGGGAGCTGTTTTTT | CASSEYTGLTGELFF
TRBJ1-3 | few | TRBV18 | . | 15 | TGTGCCAGCTCACCACAGGCAGTGCCTGGAAACACCATATATTTT | CASSPQAVPGNTIYF
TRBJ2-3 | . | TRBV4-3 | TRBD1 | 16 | TGCGCCAGCAGCCAAGATACGACAGGGGCGGCGGCTACGCAGTATTTT | CASSQDTTGAAATQYF
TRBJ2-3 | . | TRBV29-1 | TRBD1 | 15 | TGCAGCGTCCGTCGACAGGGTTCTAGCACAGATACGCAGTATTTT | CSVRRQGSSTDTQYF
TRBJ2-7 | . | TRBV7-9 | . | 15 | TGTGCCAGCAGCTTAGGATGGGGTAGCTCTTACGAGCAGTACTTC | CASSLGWGSSYEQYF
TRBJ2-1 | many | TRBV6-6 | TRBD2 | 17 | TGTGCCAGCAGTTTGCCGGGACTAGCGGGAGACGGGGGTGAGCAGTTCTTC | CASSLPGLAGDGGEQFF
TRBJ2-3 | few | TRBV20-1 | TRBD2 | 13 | TGCAGTGCTAGGGGGACTAAAAGGCATACGCAGTATTTT | CSARGTKRHTQYF
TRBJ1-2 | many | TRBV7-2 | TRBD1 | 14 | TGTGCCAGCAGCGTGACAGGGGGCAACTATGGCTACACCTTC | CASSVTGGNYGYTF
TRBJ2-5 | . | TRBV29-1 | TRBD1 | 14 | TGCAGCGTTGTCGGGGCAGGGGGCGGAGAGACCCAGTACTTC | CSVVGAGGGETQYF
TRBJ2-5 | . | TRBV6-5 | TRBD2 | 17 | TGTGCCAGCAGTGTACGACTAGCGGGAGCAGGACAAGAGACCCAGTACTTC | CASSVRLAGAGQETQYF
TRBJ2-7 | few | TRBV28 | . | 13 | TGTGCCAGCAGTACAGGACACCTCTACGAGCAGTACTTC | CASSTGHLYEQYF
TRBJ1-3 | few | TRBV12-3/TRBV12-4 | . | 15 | TGTGCCAGCAGTTTAGGGGGCGCGGGAGGAAACACCATATATTTT | CASSLGGAGGNTIYF
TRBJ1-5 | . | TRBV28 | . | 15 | TGTGCCAGCAGTACCCTCTCGGGGGCCAATCAGCCCCAGCATTTT | CASSTLSGANQPQHF
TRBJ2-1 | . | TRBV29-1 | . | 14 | TGCAGCGTCCGGGCCTCATGGGATTACAATGAGCAGTTCTTC | CSVRASWDYNEQFF
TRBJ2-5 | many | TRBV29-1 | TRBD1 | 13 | TGCAGCGCCCTCGGACAGGGCCAAGAGACCCAGTACTTC | CSALGQGQETQYF